This T cell receptor (beta chain) was found in a study of T-cell reconstitution after alpha-beta-depleted transplantation in children. TCRbeta library construction was performed incorporating unique molecular identifiers. In TCRdb, the PCR reads were re-called with MiXCR into one record per CDR3 protein. The sample gives about 610,000 distinct CDR3 sequences, roughly 27% of which show up once; 30% to 45% is in the top ten. The material was PBMCs, obtained before TCRalphabeta/CD19-depleted stem cell transplant. This sequence originates from a boy under three years old with Wiskott-Aldrich syndrome, due to receive a stem cell transplant.

As DNA, the CDR3 is TGTGCCAGCAGCCCCTACCGGGAGGGCCTCGGGGAGCAGTACTTC. Residues: CASSPYREGLGEQYF. This sequence joins TRBV7-9 and TRBJ2-7; 8 bases line up with TRBD2. J lost 7 bases, V lost 5 bases, and 13 bases had no gene match. Germline CDR1 SEHNR, CDR2 FQNEAQ (reference sequence). This CDR3 is built from 15 residues.